The T cell receptor beta chain under discussion was sequenced for a study of cytomegalovirus exposure and HLA in healthy donors. Clones were sequenced by immunoSEQ multiplex PCR, and TCRdb holds only the in-frame ones, with some missing. The sample holds tens of thousands of clones, about 91% seen once. This CDR3 spans 12 amino acids. Germline V gene lookup returns CDR1 LNHDA and CDR2 SQIVND (reference sequence). V gave up 10 bases and J gave up 6 bases; unmatched junction bases: 6. The rearrangement uses TRBV19 and TRBJ2-7; 10 bases line up with TRBD1. Sample: PBMCs. The sequence came from a man in his late teens or twenties in good health and CMV-seronegative. DNA for the CDR3: TGTGCCACCAGACAGGGGGCCGGCGAGCAGTACTTC. Translation gives CATRQGAGEQYF.